The 11 T cell receptor beta chains below come from one sample, sequenced in a study of T cell responses to AZD1222 COVID-19 vaccine. Assay used: immunoSEQ multiplex PCR; TCRdb lists only in-frame clones, some missing. Counted here are about 130,000 clones, more than 85% occurring once; the ten biggest clones make up about 3%. The sample in question was peripheral blood, obtained on day 0 of AZD1222 vaccination. The receptors stem from an adult in good health.

This chain links TRBV5-8 with TRBJ1-5; D possibly corresponds to TRBD1 (6 bases). The ends were cut back, 4 bases at V and 0 bases at J, with 11 bases in the middle. Germline CDR1 is SGHTS and CDR2 is YDEGEE. There are 15 residues in the CDR3. The CDR3 reads CASSPGAYSNQPQHF. CDR3 nucleotide sequence: TGTGCCAGCAGCCCAGGGGCCTATAGCAATCAGCCCCAGCATTTT.

CDR3 loop: CASSIGTGMYEQYF. The CDR3 coding sequence is TGTGCCAGCAGCATCGGGACAGGGATGTACGAGCAGTACTTC. This chain joins TRBV7-8 and TRBJ2-7; 9 bases agree with TRBD1. The CDR3 loop spans 14 amino acids. The ends lost 5 bases at V and 4 bases at J; junction bases unmatched: 6. The germline V gene has CDR1 SGHVS and CDR2 FQNEAQ.

The chain combines TRBV28 with TRBJ2-2; D not certain. This CDR3 comprises 11 residues. With 4 bases removed from V and 3 bases from J, the gap between germline ends came to 0 bases. Germline V gene sequence: CDR1 MDHEN, CDR2 SYDVKM. The CDR3 nucleotides read TGTGCCAGCAGTTACACCGGGGAGCTGTTTTTT. It is translated as CASSYTGELFF.

V and J are TRBV10-3 and TRBJ2-3, with D possibly TRBD1 on 6 matching bases. Per the germline V gene, CDR1 is ENHRY and CDR2 is SYGVKD. Between the trimmed V and J ends, which lost 10 bases and 2 bases, there was a span of 16 bases. CDR3 length: 14 residues. The CDR3 coding sequence is TGTGCCACGCTCGACAGGACCAACACAGATACGCAGTATTTT. Translation gives CATLDRTNTDTQYF.

This clone was detected only a few times. This chain uses TRBV2 with TRBJ1-2; the match to TRBD1 covers 8 bases. Trimming at V came to 5 bases and at J to 2 bases, leaving 4 bases not matched to a gene. From germline, CDR1 is SNHLY and CDR2 FYNNEI. This CDR3 region has 14 residues. The CDR3 loop reads CASSSRTGNYGYTF. CDR3 nucleotides: TGTGCCAGCAGTTCTCGGACAGGGAACTATGGCTACACCTTC. The full variable domain, its missing parts supplied by reference TRBV2 and TRBJ1-2, is EPEVTQTPSHQVTQMGQEVILRCVPISNHLYFYWYRQILGQKVEFLVSFYNNEISEKSEIFDDQFSVERPDGSNFTLKIRSTKLEDSAMYFCASSSRTGNYGYTFGSGTRLTVV.

V is TRBV11-2 and J is TRBJ2-1; 8 positions agree with TRBD2. V was clipped by 1 base and J by 6 bases; unmatched bases: 2. Germline V lookup: CDR1 SGHAT, CDR2 FQNNGV. This CDR3 spans 14 amino acids. The CDR3 spells CASSLAGGVNEQFF. The CDR3 DNA reads TGTGCCAGCAGCTTAGCGGGAGGGGTCAATGAGCAGTTCTTC.

V is TRBV7-2 and J is TRBJ1-5, with D possibly being TRBD1 (6 bases). The V end lost 4 bases, the J end lost 11 bases, and 18 bases lay between the germline ends. This CDR3 has 14 residues. The germline V gene has CDR1 SGHTA and CDR2 FQGNSA. The CDR3 DNA sequence: TGTGCCAGCAGCTCTACAGGGTCCGGGAAGACCCAGCATTTT. Its protein product is CASSSTGSGKTQHF.

CDR3 nucleotides: TGCGCCAGCAGTGAACTGGGACTAGCTGGTCCCGGGGAGCTGTTTTTT. Translation gives CASSELGLAGPGELFF. V and J are TRBV10-1 and TRBJ2-2, with 9 bases that match TRBD2. Germline V gene data show CDR1 as WNHNN and CDR2 as SYGVQD (reference sequence). There are 16 residues in the CDR3. Germline trimming cut 3 bases from V and 6 bases from J; bases unmatched to any gene: 8.

This rearrangement joins TRBV5-1 to TRBJ1-2, with 7 positions matching TRBD1. The CDR3 has 15 amino acids. V shed 3 bases and J 4 bases; nucleotides not matched to a gene: 9. Germline CDR1 reads SGHRS; CDR2 reads YFSETQ. CDR3 in amino acids: CASSSSGGVGYGYTF. As DNA, the CDR3 is TGCGCCAGCAGCTCGTCAGGGGGGGTCGGCTATGGCTACACCTTC.

The chain carries TRBV28 and TRBJ1-5; tentative D call: TRBD1 (6 bases). V gave up 7 bases and J gave up 6 bases, with 16 bases separating them. The length of the CDR3 is 14 residues. CDR1 MDHEN and CDR2 SYDVKM come from the germline V gene. Written as DNA, the CDR3 is TGTGCCAGCATTGGGGGCAGGGAGGGTCAGCCCCAGCATTTT. It yields the protein CASIGGREGQPQHF.

This CDR3 is CASSPRVQGIIEQYF. In DNA, the CDR3 is TGTGCCAGCTCACCAAGAGTCCAGGGGATCATCGAGCAGTACTTC. The chain links TRBV18 to TRBJ2-7, with D perhaps matching TRBD1 (6 bases). CDR3 length: 15 residues. Germline CDR1 reads KGHSH; CDR2 reads LQKENI. V shed 2 bases and J shed 6 bases, with 17 bases lying between them.